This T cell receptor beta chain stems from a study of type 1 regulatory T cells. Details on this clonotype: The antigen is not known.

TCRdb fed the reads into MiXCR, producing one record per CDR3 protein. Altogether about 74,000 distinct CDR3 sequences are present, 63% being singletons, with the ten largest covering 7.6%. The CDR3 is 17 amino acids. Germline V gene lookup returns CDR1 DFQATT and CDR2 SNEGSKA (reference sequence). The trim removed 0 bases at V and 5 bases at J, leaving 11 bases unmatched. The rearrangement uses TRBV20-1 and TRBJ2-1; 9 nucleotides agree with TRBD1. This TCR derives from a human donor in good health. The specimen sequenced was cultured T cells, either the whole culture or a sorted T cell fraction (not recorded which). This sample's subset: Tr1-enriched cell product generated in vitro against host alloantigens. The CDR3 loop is CSAREGQGGSNNNEQFF. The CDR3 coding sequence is TGCAGTGCTAGAGAGGGACAGGGAGGATCAAACAACAATGAGCAGTTCTTC.